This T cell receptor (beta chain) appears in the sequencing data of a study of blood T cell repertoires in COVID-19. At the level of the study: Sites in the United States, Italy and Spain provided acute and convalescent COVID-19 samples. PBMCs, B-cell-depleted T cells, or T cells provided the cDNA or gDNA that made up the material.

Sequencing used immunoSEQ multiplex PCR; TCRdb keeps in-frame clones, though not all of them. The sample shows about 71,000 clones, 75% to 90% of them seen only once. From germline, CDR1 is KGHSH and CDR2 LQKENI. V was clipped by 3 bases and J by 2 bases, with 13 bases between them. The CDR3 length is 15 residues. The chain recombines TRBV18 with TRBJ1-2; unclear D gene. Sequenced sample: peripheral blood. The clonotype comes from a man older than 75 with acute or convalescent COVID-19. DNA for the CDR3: TGTGCCAGCTCACCCGACATGGTGAAGAACTATGGCTACACCTTC. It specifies CASSPDMVKNYGYTF.